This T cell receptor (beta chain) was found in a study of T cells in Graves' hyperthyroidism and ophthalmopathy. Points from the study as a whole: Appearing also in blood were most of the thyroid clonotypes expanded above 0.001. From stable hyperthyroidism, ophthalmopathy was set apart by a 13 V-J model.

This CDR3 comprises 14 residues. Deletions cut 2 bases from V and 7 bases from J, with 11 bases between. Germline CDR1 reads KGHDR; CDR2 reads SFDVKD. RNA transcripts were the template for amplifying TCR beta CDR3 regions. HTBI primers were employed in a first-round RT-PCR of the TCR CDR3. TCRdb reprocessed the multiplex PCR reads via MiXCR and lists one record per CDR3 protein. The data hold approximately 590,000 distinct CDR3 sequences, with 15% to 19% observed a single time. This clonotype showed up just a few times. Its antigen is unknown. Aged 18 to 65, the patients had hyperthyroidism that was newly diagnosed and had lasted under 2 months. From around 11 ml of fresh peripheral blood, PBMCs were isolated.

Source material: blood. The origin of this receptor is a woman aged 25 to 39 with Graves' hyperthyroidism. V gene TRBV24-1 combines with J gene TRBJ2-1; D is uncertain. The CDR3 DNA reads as TGTGCCACCAGTGATTCGACCCAACCGAATGAGCAGTTCTTC. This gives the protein CATSDSTQPNEQFF.